The source of this TCR beta chain is a study of cytomegalovirus exposure and HLA in healthy donors. Broader study findings: Overall, approximately 180 TCR beta chains were annotated as cytomegalovirus-associated.

As to this clone: Its antigen remains unknown.

This table comes from immunoSEQ multiplex PCR, and its TCRdb copy is limited to in-frame clones, with some not included. The repertoire holds roughly 52,000 clones, 80% to 95% seen once, with about 2.9% in the top ten. The V gene's germline CDR1 is MNHEY and CDR2 SVGAGI. V gave up 6 bases and J gave up 9 bases, with 12 bases separating them. The CDR3 covers 12 residues. The chain joins TRBV6-5 to TRBJ1-3; D is undetermined. The sequencing input was PBMCs. The TCR was taken from a man between 18 and 35 years old in good health and CMV-seronegative. The CDR3 loop is CASSPRVGTIYF. In DNA, the CDR3 is TGTGCCAGCAGCCCACGGGTAGGCACCATATATTTT.